Following are 27 T cell receptor beta chains from one sample sequenced in a study of shared clonotypes between healthy human individuals (TCRdb year 2020). Receptors were amplified or captured by the immunoSEQ multiplex PCR assay. TCRdb stores this immuneACCESS table with in-frame sequences only. Part of the clones is absent; in the studies checked, under half of the shortfall reflects unresolved V genes, and no reason is known for the rest. Counted in this sample were about 580,000 clones; roughly 98% of them appeared once. The ten largest clones take up 0.3% of the sample. CD8 naive samples were CD45RO-negative cells positively selected for CCR7, giving a CD45RA+CCR7+ population that excluded TemRA cells. The sequenced sample was naive CD8+ T cells sorted from blood. The sample's cell subset or site label, decoded: CD45RA+CCR7+. The source of these receptors is a man between 25 and 39 years old in good health.

The chain employs TRBV4-3 and TRBJ2-7, with 7 bases lining up with TRBD2. Germline CDR1 LGHNA, CDR2 YSLEER. This CDR3 has 15 amino acids. Trimming cost V 1 base and J 2 bases; bases outside gene matches: 5. The CDR3 DNA reads as TGCGCCAGCAGCCAAGTAGGCGGGAGCCCCTACGAGCAGTACTTC. Its protein product is CASSQVGGSPYEQYF.

The V and J genes are TRBV27 and TRBJ2-7, with 9 bases that match TRBD1. Germline lookup yields CDR1 MNHEY and CDR2 SMNVEV (reference sequence). This CDR3 contains 15 residues. The V and J ends lost 5 bases and 2 bases, in that order; junction bases with no gene match: 7. The CDR3 nucleotides read TGTGCCAGCAGTACCCCGGGACAGGGCCCCTACGAGCAGTACTTC. Amino acid sequence: CASSTPGQGPYEQYF.

J is TRBJ2-7 and V is TRBV4-1, with D maybe TRBD2 (6 bases). The CDR3 has 15 residues. Trimming left V 3 bases short and J 0 bases short, with 12 bases between. CDR1 is MGHRA, CDR2 YSYEKL, per germline. The CDR3 DNA reads as TGCGCCAGCAGCCACGGAAGGGGAGGCTCCTACGAGCAGTACTTC. This gives the protein CASSHGRGGSYEQYF.

The chain employs TRBV6-1 and TRBJ2-5; 7 bases are a match to TRBD2. The CDR3 covers 18 residues. J gave up 4 bases and V 1 base, and 15 bases lay outside the gene matches. CDR1 MNHNS and CDR2 SASEGT come from the germline V gene. CDR3 nucleotide sequence: TGTGCCAGCAGTGAAGGGGGAGCCCGGGCGGGAGTTGGAGAGACCCAGTACTTC. It encodes CASSEGGARAGVGETQYF.

Turning to this clone: This specimen includes other DNA sequences encoding the same CDR3. The chain is built from TRBV29-1 and TRBJ2-7, with 9 bases matching TRBD1. With 4 bases clipped from V and 6 bases from J, the junction kept 7 bases outside the gene matches. Germline V lookup: CDR1 SQVTM, CDR2 ANQGSEA. The CDR3 has 13 residues. Here the CDR3 reads CSVGGQGLGEQYF. In DNA form, the CDR3 reads TGCAGCGTTGGGGGACAGGGTTTAGGCGAGCAGTACTTC.

The chain uses TRBV29-1 and TRBJ2-1; 9 nucleotides match TRBD1. The CDR3 totals 14 residues. The germline gives CDR1 SQVTM, CDR2 ANQGSEA. V was clipped by 4 bases and J by 6 bases; unmatched bases: 7. For the CDR3, the DNA is TGCAGCGTTGTTGGACAGGGGTTCGGCAATGAGCAGTTCTTC. The encoded protein is CSVVGQGFGNEQFF.

V is TRBV27 and J is TRBJ2-1; D is uncertain. The CDR3 is made up of 11 amino acids. Deletions cut 5 bases from V and 8 bases from J, with 7 bases between. Germline CDR1 MNHEY, CDR2 SMNVEV (reference sequence). Written as DNA, the CDR3 is TGTGCCAGCAGTCGATTTGATGAGCAGTTCTTC. This gives the protein CASSRFDEQFF.

The chain recombines TRBV27 with TRBJ2-5, with D maybe TRBD2 (5 bases). Germline V gives CDR1 MNHEY, CDR2 SMNVEV (reference sequence). Between the trimmed V and J ends, which lost 3 bases and 3 bases, there was a span of 14 bases. The CDR3 is 15 amino acids. CDR3 DNA sequence: TGTGCCAGCAGTTTGGTGGGAGAAGGAGAAGAGACCCAGTACTTC. Protein: CASSLVGEGEETQYF.

The chain joins TRBV5-8 to TRBJ1-1; D uncertain. V lost 4 bases to trimming and J lost 5 bases, with 15 bases between them. The germline CDR1 and CDR2 sequences are SGHTS and YDEGEE. The CDR3 totals 14 residues. Here the CDR3 DNA reads TGTGCCAGCAGCCCTTGGCTTCGACGAACTGAAGCTTTCTTT. The encoded protein is CASSPWLRRTEAFF.

The chain couples TRBV29-1 to TRBJ1-2; 8 positions match TRBD1. With V trimmed by 7 bases and J by 3 bases, 13 bases remained unmatched. Germline CDR1 is SQVTM and CDR2 is ANQGSEA. The CDR3 runs 15 residues. Here the CDR3 DNA reads TGCAGCGCCCATTACCAGGGGGCACGGGACTATGGCTACACCTTC. Translation: CSAHYQGARDYGYTF.

This chain connects TRBV11-1 to TRBJ2-7; D ambiguous. Germline V lookup: CDR1 SGHAT, CDR2 FQDESV (reference sequence). The V gene lost 6 bases and the J gene lost 1 base, with 7 bases spanning the gap. The CDR3 is 12 amino acids. CDR3 region: CASSRVSYEQYF. The CDR3, as DNA: TGTGCCAGCAGTCGGGTATCCTACGAGCAGTACTTC.

V and J are TRBV9 and TRBJ2-5, with 7 bases aligning to TRBD1. Germline loops: CDR1 SGDLS, CDR2 YYNGEE. Germline trimming cut 2 bases from V and 2 bases from J; bases unmatched to any gene: 9. The CDR3 spans 16 residues. CDR3 region: CASSVGTGQRQETQYF. DNA of the CDR3: TGTGCCAGCAGCGTGGGCACGGGACAGAGACAAGAGACCCAGTACTTC. Based on the CDR3 plus reference TRBV9 and TRBJ2-5, the full variable domain is DSGVTQTPKHLITATGQRVTLRCSPRSGDLSVYWYQQSLDQGLQFLIQYYNGEERAKGNILERFSAQQFPDLHSELNLSSLELGDSALYFCASSVGTGQRQETQYFGPGTRLLVL.

The V gene is TRBV7-9, the J gene TRBJ2-1, with D tentatively TRBD2 (6 bases). The CDR3 covers 15 residues. Germline V lookup: CDR1 SEHNR, CDR2 FQNEAQ (reference sequence). V was cut by 0 bases and J by 9 bases, with 15 bases left in between. CDR3 sequence: CASSLAGGSVGEQFF. DNA of the CDR3: TGTGCCAGCAGCTTAGCGGGAGGATCAGTGGGTGAGCAGTTCTTC.

This CDR3 is CASSLEDTQYF. DNA for the CDR3: TGTGCCAGCAGCTTAGAAGATACGCAGTATTTT. The rearrangement uses TRBV7-8 and TRBJ2-3; D unclear. The length of the CDR3 is 11 residues. V shed 1 base and J shed 5 bases, with 1 base lying between them. Germline loops: CDR1 SGHVS, CDR2 FQNEAQ.

In the case of this clone: Other DNA sequences in the sample encode the same CDR3. The gene calls are TRBV7-9 and TRBJ2-7; possibly TRBD1 for D (5 bases). The CDR3 is made up of 13 amino acids. V was trimmed by 2 bases and J by 3 bases, leaving 8 bases between them. The V gene's germline CDR1 is SEHNR and CDR2 FQNEAQ (reference sequence). The DNA of the CDR3 is TGTGCCAGCAGCTTACCCACAGGCTACGAGCAGTACTTC. This translates into CASSLPTGYEQYF.

The rearrangement joins TRBV13 to TRBJ2-7, with D unresolved. V was trimmed by 5 bases and J by 1 base, leaving 15 bases between them. The CDR3 runs to 15 residues. Per the germline V gene, CDR1 is PRHDT and CDR2 is FYEKMQ (reference sequence). As DNA, the CDR3 is TGTGCCAGCAGCCTAAACCGCCTGGCGTCCTACGAGCAGTACTTC. Translating gives CASSLNRLASYEQYF.

The chain uses TRBV4-1 and TRBJ1-2; D not certain. This CDR3 region has 16 residues. V shed 3 bases and J shed 6 bases, with 20 bases lying between them. Germline V gene sequence: CDR1 MGHRA, CDR2 YSYEKL. The CDR3 loop reads CASSHPKEGRLHGYTF. The CDR3 DNA reads as TGCGCCAGCAGCCACCCAAAGGAGGGCCGGCTTCATGGCTACACCTTC.

This chain connects TRBV28 to TRBJ2-3; D may be TRBD2 (6 bases). Germline CDR1 is MDHEN and CDR2 is SYDVKM. The CDR3 is made up of 16 amino acids. V lost 5 bases and J 0 bases, leaving 15 bases between the germline ends. The CDR3 bases are TGTGCCAGCAGTCCGTCGGCGGGGACTAGCACAGATACGCAGTATTTT. Its protein is CASSPSAGTSTDTQYF.

Of note for this clone: This CDR3 is also generated by other DNA sequences in the sample. The V and J genes are TRBV9 and TRBJ2-7, with D possibly matching TRBD2 (7 bases). V was clipped by 0 bases and J by 2 bases, with 12 bases between them. This CDR3 contains 15 residues. CDR1 and CDR2 from the germline V gene are SGDLS and YYNGEE. DNA for the CDR3: TGTGCCAGCAGCGTAGACGCGGGGGCCGCCTACGAGCAGTACTTC. This translates into CASSVDAGAAYEQYF.

This chain links TRBV30 with TRBJ1-5; D uncertain. The germline V gene encodes CDR1 GTSNPN and CDR2 SVGIG (reference sequence). V lost 2 bases and J lost 5, with 13 bases in between. This CDR3 is built from 14 residues. The CDR3 protein is CAWSRSVDDQPQHF. As DNA, the CDR3 is TGTGCCTGGAGTAGGAGCGTTGACGATCAGCCCCAGCATTTT.

The chain recombines TRBV19 with TRBJ1-2; TRBD1 aligns across 9 bases. Germline V lookup: CDR1 LNHDA, CDR2 SQIVND (reference sequence). The CDR3 is 16 amino acids. V was pared by 2 bases and J by 6 bases, with 10 bases of the junction left unmatched. The CDR3 loop is CASSIWDREVRNGYTF. CDR3 DNA sequence: TGTGCCAGTAGTATATGGGACAGGGAGGTCAGAAATGGCTACACCTTC.

For the CDR3, the DNA is TGTGCCAGCAGCCCTTGGACGGGACTACAAACCGGGGAGCTGTTTTTT. It translates to CASSPWTGLQTGELFF. The chain employs TRBV7-9 and TRBJ2-2; TRBD2 agrees at 7 bases. Losses at the gene ends were 5 bases for V and 5 bases for J; bases not matched to a gene: 11. CDR1 is SEHNR and CDR2 is FQNEAQ in the germline V gene (reference sequence). The CDR3 has 16 amino acids.

V and J are TRBV19 and TRBJ1-1; 8 nucleotides line up with TRBD1. The V and J ends lost 7 bases and 3 bases, in that order; junction bases with no gene match: 13. Germline V lookup: CDR1 LNHDA, CDR2 SQIVND (reference sequence). This CDR3 has 16 residues. The CDR3 DNA sequence: TGTGCCAGTACGTGGACAGGGAGTATAGTGGACACTGAAGCTTTCTTT. It yields the protein CASTWTGSIVDTEAFF. Drawing the rest from reference TRBV19 and TRBJ1-1, the complete variable domain is DGGITQSPKYLFRKEGQNVTLSCEQNLNHDAMYWYRQDPGQGLRLIYYSQIVNDFQKGDIAEGYSVSREKKESFPLTVTSAQKNPTAFYLCASTWTGSIVDTEAFFGQGTRLTVV.

The sample holds a few counts of this clone. At the DNA level, this CDR3 is encoded by other sequences in the same sample as well. The V and J genes are TRBV7-9 and TRBJ2-2; D not certain. The CDR3 has 12 amino acids. Germline V lookup: CDR1 SEHNR, CDR2 FQNEAQ (reference sequence). V lost 1 base and J 6 bases, leaving 3 bases between the germline ends. CDR3 in amino acids: CASSLGAGELFF. The CDR3 DNA is TGTGCCAGCAGCTTAGGAGCCGGGGAGCTGTTTTTT.

The chain uses TRBV27 and TRBJ2-3; 8 nucleotides line up with TRBD2. V lost 1 base to trimming and J lost 3 bases; unmatched junction nucleotides: 6. This CDR3 contains 16 residues. Germline CDR1 MNHEY, CDR2 SMNVEV (reference sequence). CDR3 bases: TGTGCCAGCAGTTTATTACTAGCGGAAGGAACAGATACGCAGTATTTT. Amino acid sequence: CASSLLLAEGTDTQYF.

The chain has TRBV5-1 and TRBJ1-3; a possible D gene is TRBD1 (5 bases). Germline V lookup: CDR1 SGHRS, CDR2 YFSETQ. Trimming cost V 7 bases and J 0 bases, with 14 bases left between them. The CDR3 extends over 15 amino acids. As DNA, the CDR3 is TGCGCCAGCTCCTGGGACGACGCCTCTGGAAACACCATATATTTT. This codes for CASSWDDASGNTIYF. The full variable domain, with the rest looked up from reference TRBV5-1 and TRBJ1-3, is KAGVTQTPRYLIKTRGQQVTLSCSPISGHRSVSWYQQTPGQGLQFLFEYFSETQRNKGNFPGRFSGRQFSNSRSEMNVSTLELGDSALYLCASSWDDASGNTIYFGEGSWLTVV.

The chain uses TRBV6-1 and TRBJ2-5, with D perhaps TRBD1 (5 bases). The CDR3 is 13 residues long. Germline loops: CDR1 MNHNS, CDR2 SASEGT. V gave up 5 bases and J gave up 3 bases, with 10 bases separating them. The CDR3 DNA reads as TGTGCCAGCAGTCGGGTACAGGAAGAGACCCAGTACTTC. Translating gives CASSRVQEETQYF.